These T cell receptor beta chains were read from a single sample in a study of shared clonotypes between healthy human individuals. Only in-frame clones appear in the TCRdb table, and some are missing; sequencing was by immunoSEQ multiplex PCR. The sample has under 2,500,000 clones, around 95% seen once; the top ten hold 0.13%. The source material was naive CD4+ T cells sorted from blood. These TCRs come from a man between 18 and 29 years old in good health. The conserved cysteine and the conserved F or W are not part of the CDR3 here. The D gene is left open where the match is weak.

j_call v_call d_call cdr3_aa
TRBJ1-1 TRBV29-1 . SVDAGGNTEAF
TRBJ2-2 TRBV7-9 . ASSPIGVTGELF
TRBJ2-4 TRBV6-1 . ASSEAPGIQY
TRBJ2-6 TRBV28 . ASSFMIPGANVLT
TRBJ2-1 TRBV5-4 . ASSPTEVLSYNEQF
TRBJ1-1 TRBV6-5 TRBD1 ASSYSDRAHTEAF
TRBJ1-2 TRBV19 . ASSTSQGVGYT
TRBJ2-5 TRBV7-2 . ASSLAGGGETQY
TRBJ1-6 TRBV5-6 . ASSLITTDSYNSPLH
TRBJ1-2 TRBV11-2 TRBD1 ASKGASNYGYT
TRBJ2-7 TRBV14 . ASSRPSYEQY
TRBJ2-4 TRBV5-5 . ASSSILMGNIQY
TRBJ1-6 TRBV5-1 . ASSLDSPGFDNSPLH
TRBJ2-1 TRBV12-5 TRBD2 ASGTGTSGNIPFHEQF
TRBJ2-2 TRBV4-2 TRBD1 ASSQGQGNSGELF
TRBJ1-1 TRBV30 . AFSTHLVNTEAF
TRBJ1-2 TRBV6-1 . ASSDGPANYGYT
TRBJ1-1 TRBV30 . AWSVWKARLDTEAF
TRBJ2-4 TRBV30 . AWSDPPKNIQY
TRBJ2-5 TRBV6-5 . ASSYSALRREETQY
TRBJ1-6 TRBV7-9 TRBD1 ASSLSRTGIRSPLH
TRBJ1-2 TRBV4-1 . ASSQGDGQNYGYT
TRBJ2-7 TRBV7-2 . ASSSNGPAFYEQY
TRBJ1-2 TRBV4-1 . ASSQDWSAIANYGYT
TRBJ2-3 TRBV28 . ASSLLGGRGSDTQY
TRBJ1-1 TRBV10-3 TRBD1 AIRDRDTEAF
TRBJ2-7 TRBV18 TRBD1 ASSPGQKASYEQY
TRBJ1-5 TRBV6-1 . ASTSNGAVGQPQH
TRBJ1-6 TRBV18 TRBD1 ASSPRGPGNSPLH
TRBJ1-1 TRBV19 TRBD1 ASSIQGARTEAF
TRBJ2-3 TRBV7-8 TRBD2 ASSTRISGLAGTDTQY
TRBJ2-5 TRBV6-5 . ASSYSMSTGQETQY
TRBJ2-3 TRBV2 TRBD2 ASSVTSGMADTQY
TRBJ2-5 TRBV29-1 . SVRIHWGTQY
TRBJ2-3 TRBV7-2 TRBD2 ASSLREGLTQY
TRBJ2-5 TRBV30 . AWSVMTSETQY
TRBJ1-1 TRBV7-8 . ASSLRGGTEAF
TRBJ2-7 TRBV5-1 . ASSLAGGLISYEQY
TRBJ2-3 TRBV7-9 TRBD2 ASSWSGEIKTDTQY
TRBJ2-3 TRBV7-9 TRBD2 ASSPGGASGRADTQY
TRBJ1-2 TRBV19 . ASRDQDHYGYT
TRBJ2-1 TRBV6-5 TRBD2 ASSSRGAGGYNEQF
TRBJ2-7 TRBV9 . ASSPGDGAYEQY
TRBJ1-2 TRBV28 . ASTSAIYGYT
TRBJ1-1 TRBV19 . ASSIEGGNTEAF
TRBJ1-2 TRBV19 . ASSIYGFTGPNYGYT